This TCR beta chain was retrieved from a study of control samples from healthy donors and cancer patients. This table comes from immunoSEQ multiplex PCR, and its TCRdb copy is limited to in-frame clones, with some not included. Its table lists roughly 200,000 clones. V lost 0 bases to trimming and J lost 1 base, with 10 bases between them. The CDR3 totals 15 residues. Germline values: CDR1 SGHRS, CDR2 YFSETQ. The gene calls are TRBV5-1 and TRBJ1-1; D ambiguous. Specimen: blood. The receptor was isolated from a woman aged 30 to 39 in good health. CDR3: CASSLVIRQNTEAFF. CDR3 nucleotide sequence: TGCGCCAGCAGCTTGGTAATCAGGCAGAACACTGAAGCTTTCTTT. Full variable domain (rest looked up from reference TRBV5-1 and TRBJ1-1): KAGVTQTPRYLIKTRGQQVTLSCSPISGHRSVSWYQQTPGQGLQFLFEYFSETQRNKGNFPGRFSGRQFSNSRSEMNVSTLELGDSALYLCASSLVIRQNTEAFFGQGTRLTVV.